A selection of T cell receptor beta chains follows, all from one sample in a study of blood T cell repertoires in COVID-19. Data came from immunoSEQ multiplex PCR; TCRdb stores just in-frame clones and leaves some out. Counted here are a few hundred thousand clones, approximately 80% occurring once; the ten biggest clones make up roughly 4.6%. The sequenced material came from peripheral blood. These receptors originate from an older woman who had recovered from COVID-19. Each CDR3 is given with its conserved first and last residue. The D gene is left open where the match is weak. Only part of the rows carry a size: once, few, many, or a class if the clone is expanded.

TRBV5-4	TRBJ2-7	.	TRBD2	TGTGCCAGCAGCTTAGGCACTAGCGGCGGCTCCTACGAGCAGTACTTC	CASSLGTSGGSYEQYF
TRBV12-3/TRBV12-4	TRBJ2-3	.	.	TGTGCCAGCAATAGCCTCTCTGTAGATACGCAGTATTTT	CASNSLSVDTQYF
TRBV12-3/TRBV12-4	TRBJ1-5	few	.	TGTGCCAGCAGTACGGGGATTCAGCCCCAGCATTTT	CASSTGIQPQHF
TRBV7-2	TRBJ1-5	.	.	TGTGCCAGCAGCTTAGAGGTTCAGGTACATCAGCCCCAGCATTTT	CASSLEVQVHQPQHF
TRBV7-2	TRBJ2-1	.	.	TGTGCCAGCAGCCAACAGAGCTCCTACAATGAGCAGTTCTTC	CASSQQSSYNEQFF
TRBV6-5	TRBJ2-3	.	.	TGTGCAGGGGGGGGAGCGGCCCGGAGAGATACGCAGTATTTT	CAGGGAARRDTQYF
TRBV19	TRBJ2-1	.	.	TGTGCCAGTAGTAGACAGAACAATGAGCAGTTCTTC	CASSRQNNEQFF
TRBV3-1/TRBV3-2	TRBJ1-1	once	TRBD1	TGTGCCAGCAGCCCCCAGGGGGCGAGCACTGAAGCTTTCTTT	CASSPQGASTEAFF
TRBV21-1	TRBJ1-5	.	.	TGTGCCGACTTGACAGATGTCAATCAGCCCCAGCATTTT	CADLTDVNQPQHF
TRBV4-1	TRBJ1-6	.	TRBD1	TGCGCCAGCAGCCTCGGGGACAGGGGTTCACCCCTCCACTTT	CASSLGDRGSPLHF
TRBV19	TRBJ1-2	.	TRBD1	TGTGCCAGTAGAGAGGCGGACAGGGTTTTCTATGGCTACACCTTC	CASREADRVFYGYTF
TRBV13	TRBJ2-4	once	TRBD2	TGTGCCAGCAGCTTGCCGGGGGGAACCAAAAACATTCAGTACTTC	CASSLPGGTKNIQYF
TRBV3-1/TRBV3-2	TRBJ1-2	.	TRBD1	TGTGCCAGCAGCCTTTCAGACAGGGTGAACTATGGCTACACCTTC	CASSLSDRVNYGYTF
TRBV19	TRBJ2-2	many	TRBD2	TGTGCCAGTAGTTACCCGGATTGGAGCGGGGGGGACACCGGGGAGCTGTTTTTT	CASSYPDWSGGDTGELFF
TRBV13	TRBJ1-1	.	.	TGTGCCAGCAGCCCACGTCACGGGATGAACACTGAAGCTTTCTTT	CASSPRHGMNTEAFF
TRBV13	TRBJ2-1	.	TRBD2	TGTGCCAGCCGACGAGCGGGGGGGCATAATGAGCAGTTCTTC	CASRRAGGHNEQFF
TRBV7-3	TRBJ2-1	.	TRBD2	TGTGCCAGCAGTCCCCGGGCGGGGGGCCCGTACAATGAGCAGTTCTTC	CASSPRAGGPYNEQFF
TRBV4-1	TRBJ2-3	.	.	TGCGCCAGCAGCCCCCTGAGGCAGAATACGCAGTATTTT	CASSPLRQNTQYF
TRBV5-1	TRBJ1-4	.	TRBD1	TGCGCCAGCAGGGACAGGGGGGCTAATGAAAAACTGTTTTTT	CASRDRGANEKLFF
TRBV4-3	TRBJ2-3	.	.	TGCGCCAGCAGCCGCGACAGCCGAAGCACAGATACGCAGTATTTT	CASSRDSRSTDTQYF
TRBV20-1	TRBJ1-5	.	TRBD1	TGCAGTGCTAGTAGACAGGGGGCGTGGAATCAGCCCCAGCATTTT	CSASRQGAWNQPQHF
TRBV7-3	TRBJ2-1	once	TRBD1	TGTGCCAGCAGCTACGGACAGGGAACCTACAATGAGCAGTTCTTC	CASSYGQGTYNEQFF
TRBV5-4	TRBJ1-2	.	TRBD1	TGTGCCAGCAGCTGGACAGGTTCCTATGGCTACACCTTC	CASSWTGSYGYTF
TRBV27	TRBJ2-5	.	.	TGTGCCAGCAGTTTTGTCAGGGATGAGACCCAGTACTTC	CASSFVRDETQYF
TRBV7-2	TRBJ2-5	few	TRBD2	TGTGCCAGCAGCTCGAAGCGGGGGGGCTTAGAGACCCAGTACTTC	CASSSKRGGLETQYF
TRBV29-1	TRBJ2-7	few	TRBD2	TGCAGCGTTCGAAAGCGGGGGGTTTCCTACGAGCAGTACTTC	CSVRKRGVSYEQYF
TRBV9	TRBJ1-6	.	.	TGTGCCAGCAGCCCACCGGACACGCTGGGGGGTTCACCCCTCCACTTT	CASSPPDTLGGSPLHF
TRBV6-2/TRBV6-3	TRBJ2-6	.	.	TGTGCCAGCAGTTACTCGAGAAACCCTGGGGCCAACGTCCTGACTTTC	CASSYSRNPGANVLTF